One sample yielded the 12 T cell receptor beta chains listed below, sequenced in a study of blood T cell repertoires in COVID-19. Sequencing used immunoSEQ multiplex PCR; TCRdb keeps in-frame clones, though not all of them. The table records 75,000 to 80,000 clones, 80% to 90% of them present only once. The sequencing input was peripheral blood. The receptors stem from an older woman with acute or convalescent COVID-19.

The chain links TRBV7-8 to TRBJ1-5, with D possibly being TRBD1 (5 bases). The CDR3 covers 16 residues. Trimming cost V 5 bases and J 2 bases, with 16 bases left between them. The germline V gene encodes CDR1 SGHVS and CDR2 FQNEAQ. The CDR3 nucleotides read TGTGCCAGCAGCGCCACAGCTCAAGGGGGCAATCAGCCCCAGCATTTT. It is translated as CASSATAQGGNQPQHF.

The V gene is TRBV5-1, the J gene TRBJ2-1; 9 nucleotides line up with TRBD1. With V trimmed by 3 bases and J by 0 bases, 1 base remained unmatched. The germline gives CDR1 SGHRS, CDR2 YFSETQ. The CDR3 is 15 amino acids. CDR3 DNA sequence: TGCGCCAGCAGCTCGACAGGGGGCTCCTACAATGAGCAGTTCTTC. Translation: CASSSTGGSYNEQFF.

The chain links TRBV29-1 to TRBJ1-1; 9 bases align to TRBD1. The CDR3 is 12 amino acids. CDR1 is SQVTM, CDR2 ANQGSEA, per germline. V trimming: 1 base; J trimming: 11 bases; junction bases outside the gene matches: 5. CDR3 coding DNA: TGCAGCGTTGAAGCCGACAGGGGGGGGGCTTTCTTT. Translated, it gives CSVEADRGGAFF. Complete variable domain (other parts from reference TRBV29-1 and TRBJ1-1): SAVISQKPSRDICQRGTSLTIQCQVDSQVTMMFWYRQQPGQSLTLIATANQGSEATYESGFVIDKFPISRPNLTFSTLTVSNMSPEDSSIYLCSVEADRGGAFFGQGTRLTVV.

Here the CDR3 reads CASSSRLAGGRTDTQYF. CDR3 DNA: TGTGCCAGCAGCTCGCGACTAGCGGGGGGTAGGACAGATACGCAGTATTTT. This chain connects TRBV7-2 to TRBJ2-3; 13 nucleotides line up with TRBD2. This CDR3 is 17 amino acids long. Germline CDR1 SGHTA, CDR2 FQGNSA. V shed 4 bases and J 3 bases; nucleotides not matched to a gene: 7.

The V and J genes are TRBV5-6 and TRBJ1-1, with unresolved D. The CDR3 spans 12 residues. Germline V gives CDR1 SGHDT, CDR2 YYEEEE. Deletions cut 0 bases from V and 10 bases from J, with 10 bases between. CDR3 bases: TGTGCCAGCAGCTTGGTTGGCCTCCGAGCTTTCTTT. Translating it yields CASSLVGLRAFF.

This chain connects TRBV5-1 to TRBJ2-5, with TRBD2 matching 11 bases. CDR1 and CDR2 (germline): SGHRS, YFSETQ. Trimming at V came to 4 bases and at J to 4 bases, leaving 18 bases not matched to a gene. The CDR3 length is 19 residues. CDR3 DNA: TGCGCCAGCAGCCAGGATGGGACTAGCGGCTCAACCTTGAGAGAGACCCAGTACTTC. Translated, it gives CASSQDGTSGSTLRETQYF.

The chain uses TRBV28 and TRBJ2-3, with a possible D match to TRBD2 (6 bases). This CDR3 spans 19 amino acids. The V end was cut by 6 bases, the J end by 2 bases, with 27 bases between. Germline CDR1 reads MDHEN; CDR2 reads SYDVKM. The CDR3 DNA is TGTGCCAGCAGCGCTAAGTGGGAGGCCCTTTTGCGCCCCACAGATACGCAGTATTTT. It yields the protein CASSAKWEALLRPTDTQYF.

The V gene is TRBV27, the J gene TRBJ1-3; unclear D gene. The CDR3 loop spans 14 amino acids. With 6 bases removed from V and 0 bases from J, the gap between germline ends came to 9 bases. The germline V gene has CDR1 MNHEY and CDR2 SMNVEV (reference sequence). CDR3 nucleotides: TGTGCCAGCAGATCCTCCCTCTCTGGAAACACCATATATTTT. This translates into CASRSSLSGNTIYF.

This clone was detected once. The chain joins TRBV6-5 to TRBJ2-3; TRBD2 matches 7 bases. The CDR3 sequence is 13 residues long. V lost 10 bases and J lost 6; bases outside the gene matches: 10. Germline-derived CDR1 and CDR2 are MNHEY and SVGAGI. The DNA for the CDR3 is TGTGCCACCCGGGACTACCACGCCGATACGCAGTATTTT. Translation gives CATRDYHADTQYF.

J is TRBJ2-5 and V is TRBV15; 8 bases line up with TRBD1. With V trimmed by 5 bases and J by 1 base, 12 bases remained unmatched. Germline-derived CDR1 and CDR2 are LNHNV and YYDKDF (reference sequence). The CDR3 runs 17 residues. CDR3 in DNA: TGTGCCACCAGCCCTATCGGGACAGGAGTCGTCCAAGAGACCCAGTACTTC. It encodes CATSPIGTGVVQETQYF.

The chain couples TRBV19 to TRBJ2-3, with TRBD1 matching 7 bases. The J segment lost 5 bases and the V segment lost 5 bases, leaving 16 bases of the junction unmatched. The length of the CDR3 is 17 residues. Germline assignment: CDR1 LNHDA and CDR2 SQIVND (reference sequence). In DNA form, the CDR3 reads TGTGCCAGTAGTCCGAGACAGGGACAGCGCCCAGGAGATACGCAGTATTTT. The encoded protein is CASSPRQGQRPGDTQYF.

This chain connects TRBV6-6 to TRBJ1-1, with D possibly being TRBD1 (5 bases). The CDR3 totals 14 residues. CDR1 is MNHNY, CDR2 SVGAGI, per germline (reference sequence). The V gene lost 1 base and the J gene lost 8 bases, with 14 bases spanning the gap. CDR3 DNA: TGTGCCAGCAGTTACTGGGAGGGGTCGGCAGAAGCTTTCTTT. Amino acid sequence: CASSYWEGSAEAFF.